A selection of T cell receptor beta chains follows, all from one sample in a study of shared clonotypes between healthy human individuals. Produced via immunoSEQ multiplex PCR; TCRdb's table is partial and in-frame only. Counted here are 490,000 or so clones, around three quarters occurring once; the ten biggest clones make up more than 10%. Sequences were obtained from PBMCs. These receptors all come from a woman aged 40 to 49 in good health. Some clones in this sample may be carry-over from other donors' samples. Both conserved end residues are trimmed from each CDR3. Each record gives: clone size, J gene, V gene, CDR3 protein. A clone size is listed for some rows: how often the clone was seen (once, few, many), or a class if it is expanded.

size: few; J: TRBJ1-3; V: TRBV10-3; CDR3: AISSPSSGNTIY
size: -; J: TRBJ2-1; V: TRBV7-2; CDR3: ASSYTGTGMSNEQF
size: -; J: TRBJ1-1; V: TRBV10-3; CDR3: AISESIRGGTEAF
size: once; J: TRBJ2-7; V: TRBV7-9; CDR3: ASSATGSGGSAEQY
size: -; J: TRBJ2-7; V: TRBV7-2; CDR3: ASSLVAGGPGEQY
size: -; J: TRBJ2-7; V: TRBV19; CDR3: ASSADNPASYEQY
size: -; J: TRBJ2-5; V: TRBV5-4; CDR3: ASSTQTSGDQETQY
size: -; J: TRBJ2-3; V: TRBV5-1; CDR3: ASSLEGGRGDTQY
size: -; J: TRBJ1-1; V: TRBV5-5; CDR3: ASSATASSSEAF
size: -; J: TRBJ2-5; V: TRBV4-2; CDR3: ASSQADRDSFGETQY
size: few; J: TRBJ2-7; V: TRBV2; CDR3: ASSGGFYEQY
size: -; J: TRBJ2-7; V: TRBV2; CDR3: ASSRDRGDEQY
size: -; J: TRBJ2-7; V: TRBV7-2; CDR3: ASSFAVSYEQY
size: once; J: TRBJ1-3; V: TRBV6-6; CDR3: ASSYTDSRSGNTIY
size: -; J: TRBJ2-7; V: TRBV18; CDR3: ASSPRTGHTYEQY
size: -; J: TRBJ2-2; V: TRBV27; CDR3: ASSFDQNTGELF
size: -; J: TRBJ2-3; V: TRBV11-1; CDR3: ASSSGVGTDTQY
size: few; J: TRBJ2-3; V: TRBV5-1; CDR3: ASSLTPADTQY
size: -; J: TRBJ1-1; V: TRBV28; CDR3: ASHQGNTEAF
size: few; J: TRBJ1-4; V: TRBV4-2; CDR3: ASSLGGGRFEKLF
size: few; J: TRBJ1-1; V: TRBV19; CDR3: ASSKGSRTGGSLETEAF